A single T cell receptor beta chain is shown here with its context. Its antigen is still unknown. Nothing much larger sits one base from this clone, and base qualities are not available. V was cut back by 5 bases and J by 0 bases, leaving a gap of 12 bases between them. CDR1 and CDR2 were assigned from the germline V gene (reference sequence) as GTSNPN and SVGIG. The CDR3 spans 14 residues, from the cysteine through the phenylalanine. The CDR3 DNA has 42 bases and is translated from base 1. The CDR3 regions of human TCRbeta chains were subjected to immunosequencing. Under the source paper's analysis protocol: Repertoire TCRs were checked for matches against a reference library of SARS-CoV-2-specific TCRs that had been generated using the MIRA antigen-specificity platform. Breadth meant the fraction of unique TCRs that were SARS-CoV-2-associated, whereas depth meant the fraction of total T cells that were SARS-CoV-2-associated. Using the MIRA data, each spike-specific TCR was mapped to the spike region that the TCR reacts to and placed in a CD4 or CD8 class. Log10-transformed breadth and depth values were compared by one-way ANOVA with Sidak's multiple comparisons tests. What TCRdb holds here is the immuneACCESS table cut down to in-frame rearrangements. Part of the clones is not present; checked against another copy, under half of the missing clones reflect an unresolved V gene, and the others are unexplained. V, J and clone size derive from that table, while D and trimming were established from the DNA sequence. The sample table records 150,000 to 200,000 clones; roughly 94% of these occur just once. The top ten constitute roughly 1.7% of the sample.

The time point label corresponds to: about 28 days (+/-7) after the second vaccine dose. Because spike-specific TCR depth and breadth did not differ between the two schedules, AZD1222 recipients who got a second dose at roughly 4 weeks were pooled with those who got a second dose at roughly 12 weeks. The vaccinee samples were drawn from two UK trials, COV001 and COV002, one of which was a single-blind randomized controlled phase 2/3 trial testing AZD1222 (ChAdOx1 nCoV-19) in healthy adults. For TCRbeta chain sequencing, PBMC samples from trial participants were taken at day 0 and at day 28 after the second dose. These data are taken from a study of T cell responses to AZD1222 COVID-19 vaccine (dated by TCRdb to the early 2020s). For the wider study: TCR sequencing was performed for about 250 trial participants, of whom 207 were given two doses of AZD1222 and 26 were given two doses of MenACWY control vaccine. Trial participants were enrolled by age into subgroups of 18-55, 56-69 and 70-plus years, and about 150, 27 and 61 TCR-sequenced participants, respectively, were included in these subgroups.

What the research found in general, with its limitations: Conclusions about previously exposed vaccinees are limited because only five or six AZD1222 recipients were SARS-CoV-2 seropositive at baseline. In the small 56-69-year group, the increase in depth fell short of significance, most likely because of low power. Most participants were white British and females outnumbered males, and the authors suggested that clonal diversity may have been underestimated. Because no day 14 peak-response samples were available, repertoires were characterized only after the peak T cell response. Nearly half of unique spike-specific TCRs reportedly recognized epitopes outside regions mutated in the B.1.351 and B.1.1.7 variants. A significant rise in spike-specific TCR breadth and depth was observed after two AZD1222 doses relative to day 0 and relative to MenACWY recipients. The whole spike protein was spanned by vaccine-associated CD4 TCRs, and dominant responses were seen in regions 160-218 and 743-854.

The chain was built from TRBV30 and TRBJ2-3; the D element could tentatively be TRBD1 or TRBD2, as 5 bases agree for each. The TCR comes from an adult who received the AZD1222 COVID-19 vaccine. The sample consisted of peripheral blood, taken 28 days after the second AZD1222 dose. The nucleotide sequence reads TGTGCCTGGGGCGCCGGGACGAGCACAGATACGCAGTATTTT. The translation is CAWGAGTSTDTQYF. Where the CDR3 stops, the reference TRBV30 and TRBJ2-3 genes take over; the full variable domain is SQTIHQWPATLVQPVGSPLSLECTVEGTSNPNLYWYRQAAGRGLQLLFYSVGIGQISSEVPQNLSASRPQDRQFILSSKKLLLSDSGFYLCAWGAGTSTDTQYFGPGTRLTVL.